Listed below are T cell receptor beta chains from one sample, sequenced in a study of blood T cell repertoires in COVID-19. The table came from immunoSEQ multiplex PCR; TCRdb's copy has only in-frame clones and leaves some out. The profile shows tens of thousands of clones, 84% of them singletons. The sample taken for sequencing was peripheral blood. The receptors were sampled from a man aged 50-59 years with acute or convalescent COVID-19. Each CDR3 is given with its conserved first and last residue. The D gene is left open where the match is weak. Not all rows give a size; the values are once, few, many and, for expanded clones, a class.

j_gene | abundance | d_gene | v_gene | CDR3aa | CDR3nt
TRBJ1-1 | . | . | TRBV4-3 | CASSQEVRGNTEAFF | TGCGCCAGCAGCCAAGAGGTCAGAGGGAACACTGAAGCTTTCTTT
TRBJ2-7 | . | TRBD1 | TRBV27 | CASSTRQGAGEQYF | TGTGCCAGCAGCACCCGACAGGGGGCAGGAGAGCAGTACTTC
TRBJ1-5 | . | TRBD1 | TRBV28 | CASRRQGDQPQHF | TGTGCCAGCAGGAGACAGGGAGATCAGCCCCAGCATTTT
TRBJ2-7 | few | TRBD2 | TRBV3-1/TRBV3-2 | CASSLKGSGDEQYF | TGTGCCAGCAGCCTAAAGGGCAGCGGGGACGAGCAGTACTTC
TRBJ2-3 | . | . | TRBV5-4 | CASSSGVTDTQYF | TGTGCCAGCAGCTCCGGGGTCACAGATACGCAGTATTTT
TRBJ2-2 | . | TRBD1 | TRBV29-1 | CSAGQGVGAGELFF | TGCAGCGCCGGACAGGGAGTAGGGGCCGGGGAGCTGTTTTTT
TRBJ2-7 | . | . | TRBV6-5 | CASNRGRGPYEQYF | TGTGCCAGCAACCGAGGTAGGGGTCCCTACGAGCAGTACTTC
TRBJ1-2 | . | TRBD1 | TRBV18 | CASSPPPRTGASGDF | TGTGCCAGCTCACCACCCCCAAGGACAGGGGCATCAGGAGACTTC
TRBJ2-1 | . | TRBD2 | TRBV6-4 | CASSDLAGGNEQFF | TGTGCCAGCAGTGATTTAGCGGGGGGGAATGAGCAGTTCTTC
TRBJ2-1 | . | . | TRBV27 | CASRGPGLFSYNEQFF | TGTGCCAGCAGAGGACCGGGACTCTTCTCCTACAATGAGCAGTTCTTC
TRBJ2-7 | once | . | TRBV27 | CASSSDRFSYEQYF | TGTGCCAGCAGTTCTGACAGATTCTCCTACGAGCAGTACTTC
TRBJ1-5 | few | . | TRBV6-1 | CASSDPGEPLTRPQHF | TGTGCCAGCAGTGATCCCGGGGAACCCCTTACTCGGCCCCAGCATTTT
TRBJ2-4 | . | TRBD1 | TRBV2 | CASLGGSAKNIQYF | TGTGCCAGCTTAGGGGGCTCAGCCAAAAACATTCAGTACTTC
TRBJ2-7 | . | TRBD1 | TRBV3-1/TRBV3-2 | CASSPRQGHEQYF | TGTGCCAGCAGCCCCCGACAGGGCCACGAGCAGTACTTC
TRBJ2-7 | . | . | TRBV5-1 | CASSRTNRAFYEQYF | TGCGCCAGCAGCCGCACAAACAGGGCGTTCTACGAGCAGTACTTC
TRBJ2-5 | . | . | TRBV28 | CASSLGEKETQYF | TGTGCCAGCAGTTTAGGAGAAAAAGAGACCCAGTACTTC
TRBJ2-1 | . | . | TRBV7-6 | CASSTTNRAYNEQFF | TGTGCCAGCAGCACAACCAACAGGGCGTACAATGAGCAGTTCTTC
TRBJ1-2 | few | TRBD1 | TRBV7-2 | CASSSGGQGSYGYTF | TGTGCCAGCAGCTCAGGGGGACAGGGATCCTATGGCTACACCTTC
TRBJ1-2 | . | TRBD1 | TRBV19 | CASSIRDRRSYGYTF | TGTGCCAGTAGTATCCGGGACAGACGATCGTATGGCTACACCTTC
TRBJ2-1 | . | TRBD2 | TRBV9 | CASSAPSGVSNEQFF | TGTGCCAGCAGCGCCCCTAGCGGAGTCAGCAATGAGCAGTTCTTC
TRBJ2-7 | . | TRBD1 | TRBV4-3 | CASSPGQGAGYEQYF | TGCGCCAGCAGCCCGGGACAGGGGGCCGGGTACGAGCAGTACTTC
TRBJ1-3 | . | . | TRBV2 | CASSRQVGNTIYF | TGTGCCAGCAGTCGACAGGTCGGAAACACCATATATTTT
TRBJ1-6 | . | . | TRBV4-1 | CASSQDWLNNSPLHF | TGCGCCAGCAGCCAAGATTGGCTTAATAATTCACCCCTCCACTTT
TRBJ2-7 | . | TRBD2 | TRBV24-1 | CATSDSRPGLAGGEQYF | TGTGCCACCAGTGATTCCCGGCCGGGACTAGCGGGGGGCGAGCAGTACTTC
TRBJ1-2 | . | TRBD1 | TRBV5-5 | CASSEPGQGVNYGYTF | TGTGCCAGCAGCGAACCGGGACAGGGGGTTAACTATGGCTACACCTTC
TRBJ2-2 | once | TRBD1 | TRBV10-3 | CAISKNRDRGTGELFF | TGTGCCATCAGTAAAAACCGGGACAGGGGTACCGGGGAGCTGTTTTTT
TRBJ2-1 | . | TRBD2 | TRBV30 | CAVSPRLAGVSDYNEQFF | TGTGCCGTCTCCCCCCGGCTAGCGGGGGTTTCAGACTACAATGAGCAGTTCTTC
TRBJ2-1 | . | . | TRBV19 | CASIGGGTYNEQFF | TGTGCCAGTATTGGAGGCGGAACCTACAATGAGCAGTTCTTC
TRBJ1-4 | few | . | TRBV3-1/TRBV3-2 | CASSPQRGGGGEKLFF | TGTGCCAGCAGCCCACAAAGAGGAGGAGGAGGAGAAAAACTGTTTTTT